Listed here is a single T cell receptor (beta chain). Assay: immunoSEQ multiplex PCR; the TCRdb copy retains only in-frame clones and omits some. The profile covers a few hundred thousand clones, with 90% appearing a single time and 6.5% to 8% taken by the ten largest. The CDR3 has 14 residues. Germline V lookup: CDR1 SGHAT, CDR2 FQDESV (reference sequence). After removal of 4 bases from V and 2 bases from J, the junction contained 3 bases not matched to a gene. The source of the sample is a study of blood T cell repertoires in COVID-19. This TCR derives from a woman aged 25-40 years with COVID-19, enrolled during active disease. The rearrangement uses TRBV11-1 and TRBJ2-7; 9 bases agree with TRBD1. Sequenced material: peripheral blood. The CDR3 DNA is TGTGCCAGCAGCTGGGGGACAGGGCCCTACGAGCAGTACTTC. Encoded protein: CASSWGTGPYEQYF.